This T cell receptor beta chain was observed in a study of neurological immune-mediated disorders. The study, taken as a whole, reports: TCR clonal expansion peaked in HTLV-1-associated myelopathy patients and was lowest in multiple sclerosis patients. A possible signature appeared as one related-CDR3 cluster, in which phylogenetic grouping placed the repertoires of 18 of 34 multiple sclerosis patients.

This CDR3 region has 13 residues. Germline V gene lookup returns CDR1 DFQATT and CDR2 SNEGSKA (reference sequence). V was cut by 6 bases and J by 2 bases, with 12 bases left in between. Each CDR3 protein gets one entry after TCRdb re-called the 5' RACE reads with MiXCR. This table holds some 26,000 distinct CDR3 sequences, 3% to 3.5% found once. This clonotype showed up many times. Its antigen is not known. The receptor was derived from a woman in her twenties or thirties with multiple sclerosis. This rearrangement joins TRBV20-1 to TRBJ2-3, with a weak D call TRBD1 (6 bases). Sequencing was carried out using PBMCs. CDR3 sequence (DNA): TGCAGTGCCCCGACAGGACTCACAGATACGCAGTATTTT. Its protein product is CSAPTGLTDTQYF.